Below, one T cell receptor beta chain is given with its context. The data originate from a study of T cell changes during pregnancy in multiple sclerosis. Clones were read by immunoSEQ multiplex PCR, and TCRdb kept only the in-frame ones, dropping some. The sample carries 45,000 to 55,000 clones, 88% recorded once. V lost 5 bases, J lost 9 bases, and 17 bases lay in between. The CDR3 covers 14 residues. Germline values: CDR1 MNHEY, CDR2 SMNVEV (reference sequence). V is TRBV27 and J is TRBJ1-5; the D gene is possibly TRBD1 (5 bases). This sequence originates from a female donor with multiple sclerosis, enrolled in a pregnancy study. Sample: CD4+ T cells from peripheral blood mononuclear cells, taken in the second trimester of pregnancy. The CDR3 sequence is CASSRGTDPMPQHF. DNA of the CDR3: TGTGCCAGCAGTCGCGGGACGGACCCAATGCCCCAGCATTTT.